This TCR beta chain was captured in a study of cytomegalovirus exposure and HLA in healthy donors. Whole-study results and caveats: Evidence from a later analysis indicated that most CMV-associated TCR beta chains looked HLA-restricted. As a later analysis showed, several of the most significant clusters appeared to be linked to common viral pathogens. Overall, roughly 160 TCR beta chains were annotated as cytomegalovirus-associated.

Germline values: CDR1 SGHTA, CDR2 FQGNSA. Germline trimming cut 2 bases from V and 8 bases from J; bases unmatched to any gene: 11. This CDR3 has 16 amino acids. The PCR was carried out with 60 Vbeta primers and 13 Jbeta primers. Profiled with immunoSEQ multiplex PCR; TCRdb holds only in-frame clones, not every one. The sample holds some 150,000 clones, 62% seen once. This clone has only one observation. No antigen is known for it. The rearrangement joins TRBV7-2 to TRBJ2-1; 8 positions match TRBD2. Input material: PBMCs. The TCR comes from a man aged 35-49 years in good health and CMV-seronegative. CDR3 nucleotide sequence: TGTGCCAGCAGCTTAAACGCGGGGGGCCCCGGGGATGAGCAGTTCTTC. This sequence encodes CASSLNAGGPGDEQFF.